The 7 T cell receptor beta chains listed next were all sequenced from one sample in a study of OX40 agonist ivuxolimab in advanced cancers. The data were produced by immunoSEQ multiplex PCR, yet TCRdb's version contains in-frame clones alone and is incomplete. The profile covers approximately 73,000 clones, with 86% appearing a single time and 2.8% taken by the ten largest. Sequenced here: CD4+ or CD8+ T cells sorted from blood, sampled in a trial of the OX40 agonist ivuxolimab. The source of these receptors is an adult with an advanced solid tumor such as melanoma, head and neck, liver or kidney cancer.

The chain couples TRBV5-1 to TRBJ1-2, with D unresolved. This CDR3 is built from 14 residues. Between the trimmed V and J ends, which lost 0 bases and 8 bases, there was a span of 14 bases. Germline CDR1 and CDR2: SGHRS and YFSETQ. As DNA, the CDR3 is TGCGCCAGCAGCTTGGGAGAGGTTATACAAGGCTACACCTTC. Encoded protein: CASSLGEVIQGYTF.

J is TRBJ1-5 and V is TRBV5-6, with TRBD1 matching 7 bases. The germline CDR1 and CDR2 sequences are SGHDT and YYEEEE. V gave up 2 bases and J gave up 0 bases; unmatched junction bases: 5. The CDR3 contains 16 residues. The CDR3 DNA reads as TGTGCCAGCAGCTTCAGGGGGGTAAATAGCAATCAGCCCCAGCATTTT. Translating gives CASSFRGVNSNQPQHF.

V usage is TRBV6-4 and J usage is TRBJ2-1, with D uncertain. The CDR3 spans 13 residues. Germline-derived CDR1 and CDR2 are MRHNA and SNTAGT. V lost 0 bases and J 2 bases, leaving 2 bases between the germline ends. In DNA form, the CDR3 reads TGTGCCAGCAGTGACTCAGCCTACAATGAGCAGTTCTTC. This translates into CASSDSAYNEQFF.

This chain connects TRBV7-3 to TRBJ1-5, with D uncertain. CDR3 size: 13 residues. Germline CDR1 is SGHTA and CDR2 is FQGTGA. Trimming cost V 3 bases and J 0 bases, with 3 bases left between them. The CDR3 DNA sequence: TGTGCCAGCAGCTTGAGTAGCAATCAGCCCCAGCATTTT. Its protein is CASSLSSNQPQHF.

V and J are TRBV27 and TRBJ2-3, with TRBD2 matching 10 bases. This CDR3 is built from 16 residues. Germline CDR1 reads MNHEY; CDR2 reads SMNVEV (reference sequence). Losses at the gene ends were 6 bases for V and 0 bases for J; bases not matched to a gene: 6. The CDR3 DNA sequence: TGTGCCAGCAGCCTTACTAGCGGGGCGAGCACAGATACGCAGTATTTT. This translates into CASSLTSGASTDTQYF.

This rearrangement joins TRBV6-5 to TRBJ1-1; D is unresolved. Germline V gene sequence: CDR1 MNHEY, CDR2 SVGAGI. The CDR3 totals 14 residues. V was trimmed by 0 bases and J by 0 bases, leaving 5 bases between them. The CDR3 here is CASSYSHVNTEAFF. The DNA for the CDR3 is TGTGCCAGCAGTTACTCGCATGTGAACACTGAAGCTTTCTTT.

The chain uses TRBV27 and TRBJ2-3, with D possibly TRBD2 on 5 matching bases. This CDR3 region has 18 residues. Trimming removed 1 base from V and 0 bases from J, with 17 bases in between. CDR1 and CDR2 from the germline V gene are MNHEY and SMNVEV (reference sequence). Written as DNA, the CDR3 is TGTGCCAGCAGTTTATTTTCCCCGGGCAGGACTAGCACAGATACGCAGTATTTT. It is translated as CASSLFSPGRTSTDTQYF.